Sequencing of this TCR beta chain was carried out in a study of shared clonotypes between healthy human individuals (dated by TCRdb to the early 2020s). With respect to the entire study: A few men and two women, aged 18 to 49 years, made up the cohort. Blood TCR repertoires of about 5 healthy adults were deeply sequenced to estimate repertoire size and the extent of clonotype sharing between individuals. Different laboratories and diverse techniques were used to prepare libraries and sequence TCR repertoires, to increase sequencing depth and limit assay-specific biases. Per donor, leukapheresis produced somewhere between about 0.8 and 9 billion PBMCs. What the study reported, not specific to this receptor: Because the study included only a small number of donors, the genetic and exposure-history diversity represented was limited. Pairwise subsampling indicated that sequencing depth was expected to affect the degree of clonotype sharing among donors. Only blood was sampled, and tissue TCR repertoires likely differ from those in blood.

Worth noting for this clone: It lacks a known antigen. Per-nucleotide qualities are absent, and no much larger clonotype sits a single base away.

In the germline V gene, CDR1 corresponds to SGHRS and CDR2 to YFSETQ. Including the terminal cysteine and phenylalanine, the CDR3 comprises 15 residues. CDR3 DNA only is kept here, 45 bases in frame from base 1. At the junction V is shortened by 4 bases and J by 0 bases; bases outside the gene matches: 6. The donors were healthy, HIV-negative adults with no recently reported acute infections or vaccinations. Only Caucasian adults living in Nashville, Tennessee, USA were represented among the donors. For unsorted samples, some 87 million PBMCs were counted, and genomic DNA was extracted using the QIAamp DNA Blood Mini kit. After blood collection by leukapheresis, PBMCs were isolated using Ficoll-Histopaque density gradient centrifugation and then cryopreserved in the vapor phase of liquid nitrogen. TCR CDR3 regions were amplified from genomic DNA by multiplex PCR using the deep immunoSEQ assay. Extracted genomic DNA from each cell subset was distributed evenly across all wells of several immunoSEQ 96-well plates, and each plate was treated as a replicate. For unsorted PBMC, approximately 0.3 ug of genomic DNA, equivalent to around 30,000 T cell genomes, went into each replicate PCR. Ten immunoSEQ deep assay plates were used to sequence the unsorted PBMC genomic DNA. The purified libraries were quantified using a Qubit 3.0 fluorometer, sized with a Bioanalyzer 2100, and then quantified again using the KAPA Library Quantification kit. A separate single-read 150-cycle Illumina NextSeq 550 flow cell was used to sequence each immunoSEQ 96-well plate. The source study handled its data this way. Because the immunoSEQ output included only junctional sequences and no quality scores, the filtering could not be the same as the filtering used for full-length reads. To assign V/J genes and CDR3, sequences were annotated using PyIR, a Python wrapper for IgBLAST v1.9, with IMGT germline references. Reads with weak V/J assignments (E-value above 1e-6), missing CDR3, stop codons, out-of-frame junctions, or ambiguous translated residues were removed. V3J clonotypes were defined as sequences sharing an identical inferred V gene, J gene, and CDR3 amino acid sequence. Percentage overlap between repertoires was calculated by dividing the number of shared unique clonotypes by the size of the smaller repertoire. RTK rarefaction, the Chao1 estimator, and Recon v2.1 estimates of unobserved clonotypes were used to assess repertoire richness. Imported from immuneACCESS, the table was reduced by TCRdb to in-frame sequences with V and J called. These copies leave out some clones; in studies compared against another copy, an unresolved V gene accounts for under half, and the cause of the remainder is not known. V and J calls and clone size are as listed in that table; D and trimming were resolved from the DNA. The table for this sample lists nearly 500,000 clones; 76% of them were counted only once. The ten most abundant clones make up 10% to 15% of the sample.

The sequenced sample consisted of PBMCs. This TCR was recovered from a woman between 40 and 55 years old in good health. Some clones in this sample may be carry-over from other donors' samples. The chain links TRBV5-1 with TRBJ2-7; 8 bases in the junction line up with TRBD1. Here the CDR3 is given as CASSPNRGDSYEQYF. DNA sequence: TGCGCCAGCAGCCCTAACAGGGGGGACTCCTACGAGCAGTACTTC.